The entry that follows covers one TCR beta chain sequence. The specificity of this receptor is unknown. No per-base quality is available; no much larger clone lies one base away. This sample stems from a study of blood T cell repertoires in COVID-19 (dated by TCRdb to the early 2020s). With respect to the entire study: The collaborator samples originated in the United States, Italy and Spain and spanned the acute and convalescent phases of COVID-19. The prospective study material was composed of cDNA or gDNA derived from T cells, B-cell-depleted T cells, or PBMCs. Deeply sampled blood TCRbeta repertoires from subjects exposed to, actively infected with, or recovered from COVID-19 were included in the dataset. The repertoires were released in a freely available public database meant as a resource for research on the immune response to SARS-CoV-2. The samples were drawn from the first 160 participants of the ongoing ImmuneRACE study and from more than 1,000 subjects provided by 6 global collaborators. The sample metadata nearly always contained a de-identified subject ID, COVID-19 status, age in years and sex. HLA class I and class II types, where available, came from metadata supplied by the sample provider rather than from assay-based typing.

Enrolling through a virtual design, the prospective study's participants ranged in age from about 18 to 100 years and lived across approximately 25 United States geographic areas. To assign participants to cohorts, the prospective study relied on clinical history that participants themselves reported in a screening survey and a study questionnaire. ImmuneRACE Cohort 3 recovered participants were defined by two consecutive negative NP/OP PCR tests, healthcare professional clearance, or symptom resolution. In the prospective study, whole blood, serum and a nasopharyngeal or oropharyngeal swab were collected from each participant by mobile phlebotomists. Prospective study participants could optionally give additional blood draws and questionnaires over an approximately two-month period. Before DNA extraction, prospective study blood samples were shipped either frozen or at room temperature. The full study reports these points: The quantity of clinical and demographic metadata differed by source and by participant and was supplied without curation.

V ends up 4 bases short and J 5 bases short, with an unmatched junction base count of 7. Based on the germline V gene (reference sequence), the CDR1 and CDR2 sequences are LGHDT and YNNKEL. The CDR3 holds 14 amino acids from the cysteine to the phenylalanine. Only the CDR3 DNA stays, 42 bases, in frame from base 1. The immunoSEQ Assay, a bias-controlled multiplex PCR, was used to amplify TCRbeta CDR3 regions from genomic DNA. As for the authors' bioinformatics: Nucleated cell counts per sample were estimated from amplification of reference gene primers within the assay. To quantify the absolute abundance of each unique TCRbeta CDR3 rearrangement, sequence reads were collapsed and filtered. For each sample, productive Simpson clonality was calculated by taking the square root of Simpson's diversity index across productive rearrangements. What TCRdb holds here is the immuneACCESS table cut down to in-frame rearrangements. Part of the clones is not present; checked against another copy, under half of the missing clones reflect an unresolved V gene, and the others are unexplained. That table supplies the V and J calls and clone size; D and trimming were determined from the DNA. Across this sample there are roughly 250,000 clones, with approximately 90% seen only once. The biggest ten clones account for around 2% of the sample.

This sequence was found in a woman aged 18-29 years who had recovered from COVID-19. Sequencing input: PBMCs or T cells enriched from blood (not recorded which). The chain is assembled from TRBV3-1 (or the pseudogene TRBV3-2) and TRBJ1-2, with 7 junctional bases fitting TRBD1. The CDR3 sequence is CASSPDRWAYGYTF. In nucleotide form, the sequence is TGTGCCAGCAGCCCGGACAGGTGGGCGTATGGCTACACCTTC.